This T cell receptor beta chain is drawn from a study of blood T cell repertoires in COVID-19. Background on the study: Material from acute and convalescent COVID-19 was sourced from the United States, Italy and Spain. PBMCs, B-cell-depleted T cells, or T cells provided the cDNA or gDNA that made up the material.

This CDR3 is 12 amino acids long. The V end was cut by 4 bases, the J end by 9 bases, with 10 bases between. In germline, CDR1 is PRHDT, CDR2 FYEKMQ (reference sequence). Produced via immunoSEQ multiplex PCR; TCRdb's table is partial and in-frame only. The top ten hold approximately 5% of the sample, which has around 140,000 clones, around four fifths seen once. This sequence was found in a human donor in a cohort sampled during active COVID-19. This chain uses TRBV13 with TRBJ1-5, with D uncertain. Source material: peripheral blood. CDR3 nucleotides: TGTGCCAGCAGCTCCTCCTTCGGGCCCCAGCATTTT. Protein product: CASSSSFGPQHF.